The 18 T cell receptor beta chains below all came from one sample that was sequenced in a study of vaccination and CD4 T cells after COVID-19. An Oncomine TCR Beta short-read assay was used to sequence the DNA from cultured CD4+ T cells. MiXCR, applied by TCRdb to the PCR reads, yields one record per CDR3 protein. The table includes 20,000 to 30,000 distinct CDR3 sequences, 40% to 55% detected once. The antigens for these receptors are not known. Treatment denoted: roughly 10-day PBMC culture with coronavirus spike peptide pools or control peptides (ViraFEST assay). Sequences were derived from CD4+ T cells from blood, cultured in vitro, sampled before SARS-CoV-2 vaccination. These receptors were obtained from a human donor who received a COVID-19 vaccine.

This rearrangement joins TRBV19 to TRBJ1-1, with D unresolved. Trimming shortened V by 4 bases and J by 4 bases, and 10 bases separated the two germline ends. There are 13 residues in the CDR3. Germline V gene lookup returns CDR1 LNHDA and CDR2 SQIVND (reference sequence). This CDR3 reads CASSKGGITEAFF. The CDR3 DNA sequence: TGTGCCAGTAGTAAGGGAGGAATCACTGAAGCTTTCTTT.

The V and J genes are TRBV12-3 or TRBV12-4 and TRBJ2-5; a weak D match, TRBD2 (5 bases). Deletions cut 5 bases from V and 4 bases from J, with 23 bases between. This CDR3 has 17 amino acids. CDR3 bases: TGTGCCAGCAGTCGCCCCGCGAGGGCGCAATGGTCAGAGACCCAGTACTTC. Translated: CASSRPARAQWSETQYF.

This chain joins TRBV20-1 and TRBJ1-6; D is possibly TRBD1 (5 bases). This CDR3 region has 16 residues. Germline CDR1 and CDR2: DFQATT and SNEGSKA (reference sequence). Trimming left V 0 bases short and J 4 bases short, with 13 bases between. CDR3 sequence reads: CSARDRPGRYNSPLHF. CDR3 DNA sequence: TGCAGTGCTAGAGATAGGCCAGGGAGATATAATTCACCCCTCCACTTT.

The chain employs TRBV18 and TRBJ2-5; 10 nucleotides align to TRBD2. The CDR3 length is 16 residues. The trim removed 4 bases at V and 1 base at J, leaving 6 bases unmatched. Germline V lookup: CDR1 KGHSH, CDR2 LQKENI. The CDR3, as DNA: TGTGCCAGCTCACTCTTAGCGGGGGGCTCCCAAGAGACCCAGTACTTC. This gives the protein CASSLLAGGSQETQYF.

This clonotype was picked up a small number of times. The chain joins TRBV11-2 to TRBJ1-1; 9 positions agree with TRBD1. The V gene end was trimmed by 2 bases and the J gene end by 8 bases; junction bases not matched to a gene: 9. The CDR3 has 15 residues. CDR1 is SGHAT, CDR2 FQNNGV, per germline. CDR3 coding DNA: TGTGCCAGCAGCTTACAACAGGGGGCGCCTTGGGAAGCTTTCTTT. Its protein product is CASSLQQGAPWEAFF.

This clonotype was observed once. V usage is TRBV7-9 and J usage is TRBJ2-7, with D maybe TRBD1 (6 bases). Trimming removed 5 bases at V and 2 bases at J, with 13 bases between. Germline V gene sequence: CDR1 SEHNR, CDR2 FQNEAQ (reference sequence). This CDR3 region has 14 residues. The CDR3 sequence is CASSQRSGAYEQYF. The CDR3 nucleotides are TGTGCCAGCAGCCAGCGTTCAGGGGCCTACGAGCAGTACTTC.

The V and J genes are TRBV2 and TRBJ1-2; a weak D match, TRBD1 (5 bases). This CDR3 contains 13 residues. Germline values: CDR1 SNHLY, CDR2 FYNNEI. Trimming removed 8 bases at V and 7 bases at J, with 17 bases between. CDR3 coding DNA: TGTGCCAGCGCCACGGGGGTATTCTCTGGCTACACCTTC. Translation gives CASATGVFSGYTF.

This clonotype appeared a few times. This chain links TRBV7-8 with TRBJ1-1; D remains ambiguous. Trimming left V 2 bases short and J 2 bases short, with 12 bases between. In germline, CDR1 is SGHVS, CDR2 FQNEAQ. This CDR3 spans 15 amino acids. The CDR3 bases are TGTGCCAGCAGCTTATACGGTATAAAAAACACTGAAGCTTTCTTT. Translated: CASSLYGIKNTEAFF.

The chain recombines TRBV2 with TRBJ2-5, with a possible D match to TRBD1 (6 bases). The germline V gene encodes CDR1 SNHLY and CDR2 FYNNEI. V lost 6 bases to trimming and J lost 4 bases, with 15 bases between them. The CDR3 extends over 14 amino acids. CDR3 bases: TGTGCCAGCAGGGCACGACAGGCCGGAGAGACCCAGTACTTC. Protein: CASRARQAGETQYF.

This clonotype appeared once. The V gene is TRBV6-5, the J gene TRBJ1-1; D might be TRBD1 (6 bases). Between the trimmed V and J ends, which lost 2 bases and 4 bases, there was a span of 14 bases. Per germline, CDR1 MNHEY and CDR2 SVGAGI. This CDR3 is built from 15 residues. CDR3 nucleotides: TGTGCCAGCAGTTACCGTGGACAGCGGGGCACTGAAGCTTTCTTT. Its protein is CASSYRGQRGTEAFF.

This clonotype was detected a few times. V gene TRBV6-5 combines with J gene TRBJ1-5; tentative D call: TRBD1 (5 bases). Germline assignment: CDR1 MNHEY and CDR2 SVGAGI. The CDR3 is 17 amino acids. Trimming stripped 0 bases from V and 3 bases from J, with 15 bases between. CDR3 in DNA: TGTGCCAGCAGTTACTCTTCTCCCGGGGCCTTCAATCAGCCCCAGCATTTT. It specifies CASSYSSPGAFNQPQHF.

The CDR3 here is CATSRDRGRDFASPLHF. The CDR3, as DNA: TGTGCCACCAGCAGAGATCGAGGCAGGGATTTCGCTTCACCCCTCCACTTT. The genes are TRBV15 and TRBJ1-6; TRBD1 is a possible D gene (5 bases). The CDR3 runs to 17 residues. Trimming took 0 bases from V and 9 from J, leaving 18 bases between them. CDR1 is LNHNV and CDR2 is YYDKDF in the germline V gene (reference sequence).

This clonotype has only a few counts. The rearrangement links TRBV7-9 to TRBJ1-6; no firm D call. Deletions cut 3 bases from V and 8 bases from J, with 8 bases between. Germline lookup yields CDR1 SEHNR and CDR2 FQNEAQ (reference sequence). This CDR3 region has 13 residues. DNA of the CDR3: TGTGCCAGCAGCTTGAACGGCGATTCACCCCTCCACTTT. It translates to CASSLNGDSPLHF.

A few counts support this clonotype. The chain uses TRBV5-6 and TRBJ2-7, with D hard to call. V was cut by 0 bases and J by 4 bases, with 5 bases left in between. Germline assignment: CDR1 SGHDT and CDR2 YYEEEE. This CDR3 is built from 12 residues. The CDR3 region is CASSLGGYEQYF. The CDR3 bases are TGTGCCAGCAGCTTGGGTGGTTACGAGCAGTACTTC. Combining the CDR3 with reference TRBV5-6 and TRBJ2-7 gives the whole variable domain DAGVTQSPTHLIKTRGQQVTLRCSPKSGHDTVSWYQQALGQGPQFIFQYYEEEERQRGNFPDRFSGHQFPNYSSELNVNALLLGDSALYLCASSLGGYEQYFGPGTRLTVT.

V and J are TRBV6-5 and TRBJ1-6; D ambiguous. The CDR3 contains 17 residues. The ends were cut back, 1 base at V and 0 bases at J, with 10 bases in the middle. From germline, CDR1 is MNHEY and CDR2 SVGAGI. This CDR3 reads CASSYLAGSSYNSPLHF. In nucleotides, the CDR3 is TGTGCCAGCAGTTACTTGGCGGGGAGCTCCTATAATTCACCCCTCCACTTT.

The table lists this clonotype with a few counts. V and J are TRBV20-1 and TRBJ2-3, with TRBD2 matching 10 bases. Trimming at V came to 0 bases and at J to 5 bases, leaving 11 bases not matched to a gene. Germline-derived CDR1 and CDR2 are DFQATT and SNEGSKA (reference sequence). This CDR3 spans 17 amino acids. CDR3 coding DNA: TGCAGTGCTAGAGATTGGGGTAGCGGGGGGTCACGAGATACGCAGTATTTT. It yields the protein CSARDWGSGGSRDTQYF.

The V and J genes are TRBV5-6 and TRBJ2-1, with D unresolved. Per germline, CDR1 SGHDT and CDR2 YYEEEE. Trimming left V 0 bases short and J 5 bases short, with 15 bases between. CDR3 length: 16 amino acids. CDR3 amino acids: CASSLDASPEHNEQFF. CDR3 nucleotides: TGTGCCAGCAGCTTGGATGCGTCGCCGGAACACAATGAGCAGTTCTTC. Filled out from reference TRBV5-6 and TRBJ2-1, the complete variable domain reads DAGVTQSPTHLIKTRGQQVTLRCSPKSGHDTVSWYQQALGQGPQFIFQYYEEEERQRGNFPDRFSGHQFPNYSSELNVNALLLGDSALYLCASSLDASPEHNEQFFGPGTRLTVL.

The chain has TRBV6-1 and TRBJ2-7; TRBD2 agrees at 14 bases. Germline loops: CDR1 MNHNS, CDR2 SASEGT. This CDR3 spans 15 amino acids. J gave up 4 bases and V 8 bases, and 7 bases lay outside the gene matches. CDR3 sequence (DNA): TGTGCCAGCGTTAGACTAGCGGGGGGGCTTTACGAGCAGTACTTC. Protein product: CASVRLAGGLYEQYF.